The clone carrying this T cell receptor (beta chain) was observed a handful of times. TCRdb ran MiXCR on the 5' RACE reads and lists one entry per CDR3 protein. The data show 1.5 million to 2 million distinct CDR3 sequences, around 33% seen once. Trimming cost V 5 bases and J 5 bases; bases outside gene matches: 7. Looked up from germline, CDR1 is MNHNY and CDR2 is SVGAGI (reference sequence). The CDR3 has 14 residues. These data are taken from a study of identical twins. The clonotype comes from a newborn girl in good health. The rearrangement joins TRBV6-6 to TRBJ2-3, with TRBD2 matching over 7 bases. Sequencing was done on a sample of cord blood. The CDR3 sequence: CASSGGRVGDTQYF. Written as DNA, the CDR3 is TGTGCCAGCAGTGGGGGGAGGGTAGGAGATACGCAGTATTTT.